These 17 T cell receptor beta chains share one sample of origin, sequenced in a study of cytomegalovirus exposure and HLA in healthy donors. The primer mix had 60 Vbeta and 13 Jbeta primers. Assay used: immunoSEQ multiplex PCR; TCRdb lists only in-frame clones, some missing. This sample carries about 160,000 clones, around 73% of them seen once, and the ten largest clones take 1.4% to 1.5%. The specimen sequenced was PBMCs. Every receptor here comes from a male donor in good health and CMV-seronegative.

The rearrangement uses TRBV2 and TRBJ2-7, with D tentatively TRBD2 (5 bases). The CDR3 has 12 residues. Trimming removed 2 bases from V and 4 bases from J, with 6 bases in between. Germline V gene data show CDR1 as SNHLY and CDR2 as FYNNEI. The CDR3 bases are TGTGCCAGCAGTGAAACTAGATACGAGCAGTACTTC. Protein product: CASSETRYEQYF.

This rearrangement joins TRBV4-3 to TRBJ1-2; 7 bases fit TRBD1. V lost 4 bases, J lost 8 bases, and 10 bases stayed unmatched. CDR3 size: 14 residues. In germline, CDR1 is LGHNA, CDR2 YSLEER. CDR3 region: CASSPGQRTGGYTF. The CDR3 DNA follows: TGCGCCAGCAGCCCGGGACAGAGGACGGGCGGCTACACCTTC.

The chain uses TRBV6-1 and TRBJ1-2; 8 bases map to TRBD1. This CDR3 has 16 residues. Trimming took 0 bases from V and 7 from J; bases not matched to a gene: 10. Germline CDR1 MNHNS, CDR2 SASEGT. The chain's CDR3 is CASSEAVGQGNLGYTF. Written as DNA, the CDR3 is TGTGCCAGCAGTGAAGCGGTAGGACAGGGAAATCTTGGCTACACCTTC.

The chain uses TRBV6-5 and TRBJ2-1, with 13 nucleotides matching TRBD2. The V segment lost 7 bases and the J segment 7 bases; nucleotides outside the gene matches: 7. This CDR3 region has 15 residues. Germline lookup yields CDR1 MNHEY and CDR2 SVGAGI. The CDR3 here is CASTGLAGARNEQFF. DNA for the CDR3: TGTGCCAGCACCGGACTAGCGGGAGCGAGGAATGAGCAGTTCTTC.

The chain employs TRBV5-1 and TRBJ2-3; 12 positions agree with TRBD2. Germline-derived CDR1 and CDR2 are SGHRS and YFSETQ. V shed 4 bases, J shed 2 bases, and the junction held 8 bases outside the gene matches. This CDR3 region has 17 residues. The CDR3 sequence: CASSPRLAGVTTDTQYF. The DNA of the CDR3 is TGCGCCAGCAGCCCGAGACTAGCGGGAGTGACCACAGATACGCAGTATTTT.

This rearrangement joins TRBV29-1 to TRBJ2-7, with a weak D call TRBD2 (5 bases). CDR1 and CDR2 from the germline V gene are SQVTM and ANQGSEA. The length of the CDR3 is 13 residues. Trimming took off 4 bases at V and 5 bases at J, with 15 bases between the two ends. This CDR3 is CSVVGRDIHEQYF. The CDR3 DNA is TGCAGCGTTGTTGGACGGGATATCCACGAGCAGTACTTC.

J is TRBJ1-1 and V is TRBV4-1; no reliable D call. V was shortened by 2 bases and J by 6 bases, with 10 bases between the two germline ends. Germline CDR1 and CDR2: MGHRA and YSYEKL. The CDR3 sequence is 13 residues long. CDR3 DNA sequence: TGCGCCAGCAGCCAACCGTGGGGAGCTGAAGCTTTCTTT. It specifies CASSQPWGAEAFF.

The V call is TRBV19, the J call TRBJ1-5, with D unclear. In germline, CDR1 is LNHDA, CDR2 SQIVND (reference sequence). V shed 0 bases and J shed 1 base, with 10 bases lying between them. The CDR3 is 16 residues long. Written as DNA, the CDR3 is TGTGCCAGTAGTATAGATCTCGGAGGGAGCAATCAGCCCCAGCATTTT. It translates to CASSIDLGGSNQPQHF.

The CDR3 DNA is TGTGCCAGCAGCCCCTGGATCAGGGAGCAGTACTTC. Protein product: CASSPWIREQYF. The V call is TRBV11-3, the J call TRBJ2-7; D remains unclear. V lost 5 bases and J 7 bases, leaving 12 bases between the germline ends. The CDR3 is 12 residues long. Germline V gene lookup returns CDR1 SGHNT and CDR2 YENEEA.

The genes are TRBV15 and TRBJ2-3, with D tentatively TRBD1 (5 bases). The CDR3 contains 15 residues. Per the germline V gene, CDR1 is LNHNV and CDR2 is YYDKDF (reference sequence). The V gene lost 4 bases and the J gene lost 0 bases, with 11 bases spanning the gap. The chain's CDR3 is CATSTRQPSTDTQYF. The CDR3 region has the DNA TGTGCCACCAGCACCCGACAGCCTAGCACAGATACGCAGTATTTT.

The rearrangement joins TRBV6-6 to TRBJ1-2, with a possible D match to TRBD1 (6 bases). Germline lookup yields CDR1 MNHNY and CDR2 SVGAGI (reference sequence). Trimming stripped 4 bases from V and 7 bases from J, with 13 bases between. The CDR3 runs 13 residues. CDR3 bases: TGTGCCAGCAGTTTGGACAGTCATAGTGGCTACACCTTC. Translated: CASSLDSHSGYTF.

This clone was counted once. The chain couples TRBV28 to TRBJ2-3, with D maybe TRBD1 (5 bases). Germline lookup yields CDR1 MDHEN and CDR2 SYDVKM. V lost 7 bases and J 2 bases, leaving 10 bases between the germline ends. The CDR3 contains 13 residues. The CDR3 spells CASTPGNTDTQYF. The DNA of the CDR3 is TGTGCCAGCACCCCAGGGAACACAGATACGCAGTATTTT.

The chain employs TRBV6-6 and TRBJ2-5, with 7 bases lining up with TRBD1. Germline CDR1 is MNHNY and CDR2 is SVGAGI (reference sequence). This CDR3 spans 15 amino acids. With 5 bases clipped from V and 5 bases from J, the junction kept 11 bases outside the gene matches. The chain's CDR3 is CASSNPSRGYETQYF. The CDR3 region has the DNA TGTGCCAGCAGTAACCCGAGCAGGGGGTACGAGACCCAGTACTTC.

The chain employs TRBV14 and TRBJ1-2; D not certain. The V gene lost 0 bases and the J gene lost 3 bases, with 11 bases spanning the gap. Looked up from germline, CDR1 is SGHDN and CDR2 is FVKESK. This CDR3 has 15 residues. The CDR3 coding sequence is TGTGCCAGCAGCCAAGAAAGAGGGCCTTACTATGGCTACACCTTC. This translates into CASSQERGPYYGYTF.

The chain recombines TRBV11-2 with TRBJ1-1; no firm D call. The ends were cut back, 1 base at V and 0 bases at J, with 6 bases in the middle. The CDR3 is 14 residues long. The germline CDR1 and CDR2 sequences are SGHAT and FQNNGV. CDR3 loop: CASSLGGVNTEAFF. CDR3 sequence (DNA): TGTGCCAGCAGCTTAGGGGGAGTGAACACTGAAGCTTTCTTT.

Only a few counts were recorded for this clone. This chain connects TRBV19 to TRBJ2-1, with D tentatively TRBD2 (5 bases). Germline V gene data show CDR1 as LNHDA and CDR2 as SQIVND (reference sequence). Trimming left V 5 bases short and J 8 bases short, with 13 bases between. This CDR3 spans 13 amino acids. The CDR3 is CASSGNLDYEQFF. The CDR3 nucleotides are TGTGCCAGTAGTGGCAATTTGGACTATGAGCAGTTCTTC. Supplemented by reference TRBV19 and TRBJ2-1, the full variable domain reads DGGITQSPKYLFRKEGQNVTLSCEQNLNHDAMYWYRQDPGQGLRLIYYSQIVNDFQKGDIAEGYSVSREKKESFPLTVTSAQKNPTAFYLCASSGNLDYEQFFGPGTRLTVL.

The V and J genes are TRBV30 and TRBJ1-2; no firm D call. The V end lost 0 bases, the J end lost 8 bases, and 10 bases lay between the germline ends. CDR3 length: 12 amino acids. The germline V gene has CDR1 GTSNPN and CDR2 SVGIG (reference sequence). CDR3: CAWSVFEGGYTF. CDR3 coding DNA: TGTGCCTGGAGTGTATTCGAGGGAGGCTACACCTTC.